One sample yielded the 15 T cell receptor beta chains listed below, sequenced in a study of spatial heterogeneity in lung cancer. Time point in this sample: sample taken at primary tumor resection. Sequencing covered unsorted whole RNA taken from tumor, nontumor lung or frozen PBMC. MiXCR, run by TCRdb on the 5' RACE reads, gives a single entry per CDR3 protein. Of just over 14,000 distinct CDR3 sequences in the sample, roughly a tenth were seen once. The input for sequencing was PBMCs, taken at surgery. These receptors originate from a female donor with early-stage non-small cell lung cancer.

The CDR3 loop reads CASSPHVGKQETQYF. The CDR3 DNA follows: TGTGCCAGCAGCCCCCATGTGGGGAAACAAGAGACCCAGTACTTC. This rearrangement joins TRBV11-2 to TRBJ2-5; no clear D. The V end was cut by 5 bases, the J end by 2 bases, with 15 bases between. CDR1 SGHAT and CDR2 FQNNGV come from the germline V gene. The CDR3 is made up of 15 amino acids. The full variable domain, with the rest looked up from reference TRBV11-2 and TRBJ2-5, is EAGVAQSPRYKIIEKRQSVAFWCNPISGHATLYWYQQILGQGPKLLIQFQNNGVVDDSQLPKDRFSAERLKGVDSTLKIQPAKLEDSAVYLCASSPHVGKQETQYFGPGTRLLVL.

This clonotype counts as medium-sized. The V gene is TRBV6-6, the J gene TRBJ2-5; TRBD2 aligns across 10 bases. CDR1 and CDR2 (germline): MNHNY, SVGAGI (reference sequence). Trimming cost V 11 bases and J 2 bases; bases outside gene matches: 5. The CDR3 extends over 13 amino acids. The CDR3 DNA reads TGTGCCGGACAGCGGGGGGGGCAAGAGACCCAGTACTTC. Protein product: CAGQRGGQETQYF.

This clonotype occurred a few times. The chain combines TRBV7-3 with TRBJ2-7; D is unresolved. V was trimmed by 2 bases and J by 7 bases, leaving 6 bases between them. The CDR3 spans 11 residues. Germline V gene sequence: CDR1 SGHTA, CDR2 FQGTGA. The CDR3 DNA follows: TGTGCCAGCAGCTTAGACGGTGAGCAGTACTTC. Translated: CASSLDGEQYF.

At least ten counts were recorded for this clonotype. The chain carries TRBV12-3 or TRBV12-4 and TRBJ2-3; D not resolved. The CDR3 runs to 12 residues. The V and J ends lost 5 bases and 5 bases respectively, with 8 bases between them. The CDR3 sequence is CASSPRRDTQYF. The CDR3 bases are TGTGCCAGCAGTCCTCGAAGAGATACGCAGTATTTT.

There are many counts of this clonotype. The gene calls are TRBV7-8 and TRBJ2-5; TRBD2 aligns across 9 bases. The length of the CDR3 is 17 residues. Looked up from germline, CDR1 is SGHVS and CDR2 is FQNEAQ. V gave up 3 bases and J gave up 0 bases; unmatched junction bases: 8. DNA for the CDR3: TGTGCCAGCAGCTTTCAGGCGGGGGGGCTGTACCAAGAGACCCAGTACTTC. It codes for CASSFQAGGLYQETQYF.

In its sample, this clonotype was seen many times. This chain links TRBV12-3 or TRBV12-4 with TRBJ2-7, with D possibly being TRBD1 (5 bases). The CDR3 has 14 residues. The V end lost 3 bases, the J end lost 3 bases, and 12 bases lay between the germline ends. The CDR3: CASSFGGALYEQYF. Written as DNA, the CDR3 is TGTGCCAGCAGTTTTGGTGGGGCACTCTACGAGCAGTACTTC.

This clonotype was recorded many times. This chain joins TRBV25-1 and TRBJ2-5; D is possibly TRBD1 (5 bases). CDR1 MGHDK and CDR2 SYGVNS come from the germline V gene. The CDR3 loop spans 16 amino acids. V was pared by 5 bases and J by 1 base, with 17 bases between. Here the CDR3 DNA reads TGTGCCAGCAGTTACCTGCAGGGTTGGGGCCAAGAGACCCAGTACTTC. Residues: CASSYLQGWGQETQYF.

This sequence joins TRBV20-1 and TRBJ2-7; 8 bases align to TRBD1. With 1 base clipped from V and 7 bases from J, the junction kept 3 bases outside the gene matches. The CDR3 is 12 residues long. Germline loops: CDR1 DFQATT, CDR2 SNEGSKA (reference sequence). The CDR3: CSARGTGWEQYF. The CDR3, as DNA: TGCAGTGCTAGAGGGACAGGGTGGGAGCAGTACTTC.

The V and J genes are TRBV20-1 and TRBJ2-4; TRBD2 agrees at 12 bases. With 5 bases clipped from V and 7 bases from J, the junction kept 6 bases outside the gene matches. The CDR3 is 14 residues long. From germline, CDR1 is DFQATT and CDR2 SNEGSKA (reference sequence). DNA for the CDR3: TGCAGTGCTCCCAGGACTAGCGGGGTCAACATTCAGTACTTC. Translation gives CSAPRTSGVNIQYF.

This clonotype was counted between two and nine times. Its ends do not fully match the called genes, so a read error is possible. The chain uses TRBV11-2 and TRBJ2-5; D remains ambiguous. Germline V CDR1 and CDR2: SGHAT, FQNNGV. The CDR3 consists of 13 residues. In DNA form, the CDR3 reads TGTGTCAGCAGCTTCCCACCCCCGGAAACCCAGTACTTC. Amino acid sequence: CVSSFPPPETQYF.

This clonotype was picked up a small number of times. This chain uses TRBV19 with TRBJ1-1, with D unclear. CDR1 and CDR2 from the germline V gene are LNHDA and SQIVND (reference sequence). Between the trimmed V and J ends, which lost 7 bases and 2 bases, there was a span of 14 bases. CDR3 size: 14 residues. The chain's CDR3 is CASMPGQTNTEAFF. The DNA for the CDR3 is TGTGCCAGTATGCCCGGGCAGACTAACACTGAAGCTTTCTTT.

This chain links TRBV20-1 with TRBJ2-7; D not certain. The CDR3 covers 13 residues. With 5 bases removed from V and 7 bases from J, the gap between germline ends came to 18 bases. The germline V gene has CDR1 DFQATT and CDR2 SNEGSKA (reference sequence). The CDR3 DNA sequence: TGCAGTGCTCACCCAGCCTATCACGATGAGCAGTACTTC. The encoded protein is CSAHPAYHDEQYF.

Many counts were recorded for this clonotype. The genes are TRBV14 and TRBJ1-1, with D possibly TRBD1 on 5 matching bases. V gave up 5 bases and J gave up 2 bases, with 12 bases separating them. CDR1 is SGHDN and CDR2 is FVKESK in the germline V gene. The CDR3 loop spans 14 amino acids. CDR3 residues: CASSLPGLNTEAFF. In DNA, the CDR3 is TGTGCCAGCAGCTTGCCGGGGCTAAACACTGAAGCTTTCTTT.

Worth noting for this clonotype: Just one base apart from a much larger clone, this may be a read error. V and J are TRBV30 and TRBJ2-3; either TRBD1 or TRBD2 may supply D (6 bases each). CDR3 size: 13 residues. Germline V gene sequence: CDR1 GTSNPN, CDR2 SVGIG (reference sequence). The V and J ends lost 3 bases and 2 bases respectively, with 9 bases between them. The CDR3 nucleotides are TGTGCCTGGAGGGGGGGCCACACAGATACGCAGTATTTT. Its translation: CAWRGGHTDTQYF.

This clonotype showed up many times. The chain links TRBV7-8 to TRBJ1-2, with 9 bases aligning to TRBD1. CDR3 length equals 18 residues. The germline CDR1 and CDR2 sequences are SGHVS and FQNEAQ. V trimming: 5 bases; J trimming: 1 base; junction bases outside the gene matches: 14. The CDR3 here is CASSPSAVQGASNYGYTF. Here the CDR3 DNA reads TGTGCCAGCAGCCCTTCAGCGGTACAGGGGGCAAGTAACTATGGCTACACCTTC. Drawing the rest from reference TRBV7-8 and TRBJ1-2, the complete variable domain is GAGVSQSPRYKVAKRGQDVALRCDPISGHVSLFWYQQALGQGPEFLTYFQNEAQLDKSGLPSDRFFAERPEGSVSTLKIQRTQQEDSAVYLCASSPSAVQGASNYGYTFGSGTRLTVV.